What follows is one T cell receptor (beta chain) and its context. Its antigen remains unknown. The source of the sample is a study of blood T cells in healthy people across ages. This CDR3 region has 12 residues. Germline CDR1 reads MNHEY; CDR2 reads SMNVEV (reference sequence). Trimming took 4 bases from V and 13 from J, leaving 14 bases between them. Study results and caveats: Across the age range, TCR beta diversity per million T cells fell in a roughly linear way.

Through a sample-barcoded 5' primer and a J-beta primer mix, a second PCR was run for roughly 6 to 11 cycles. TCRdb itself ran the 5' RACE reads through MiXCR, one entry per CDR3 protein. The sample shows about 1 million distinct CDR3 sequences, 45% of them seen only once. V and J are TRBV27 and TRBJ2-4; no clear D. The TCR sequence derives from a woman aged 55-75 years in good health. The source material was blood. CDR3 in DNA: TGTGCCAGCAGTTCCCCTGGGGTCGGGCAGTACTTC. The encoded protein is CASSSPGVGQYF.